The 30 T cell receptor beta chains below were found in one sample sequenced in a study of OX40 agonist ivuxolimab in advanced cancers. Profiled with immunoSEQ multiplex PCR; TCRdb holds only in-frame clones, not every one. The profile shows approximately 77,000 clones, over 85% of them singletons. This specimen was CD4+ or CD8+ T cells sorted from blood, taken in a trial of the OX40 agonist ivuxolimab. The receptors were sampled from an adult with an advanced solid tumor such as melanoma, head and neck, liver or kidney cancer.

The rearrangement joins TRBV7-3 to TRBJ2-7; 7 bases map to TRBD1. The V and J ends lost 5 bases and 2 bases, in that order; junction bases with no gene match: 9. Germline lookup yields CDR1 SGHTA and CDR2 FQGTGA. This CDR3 region has 15 residues. The chain's CDR3 is CASSVQPGGAYEQYF. The CDR3 DNA reads TGTGCCAGCAGCGTACAACCAGGGGGAGCCTACGAGCAGTACTTC.

This clone has just one count. V usage is TRBV5-6 and J usage is TRBJ2-7; D uncertain. V lost 4 bases and J 4 bases, leaving 12 bases between the germline ends. Germline CDR1 SGHDT, CDR2 YYEEEE. This CDR3 has 13 residues. The CDR3 reads CASSPRLLYEQYF. In DNA form, the CDR3 reads TGTGCCAGCAGCCCCCGACTTCTTTACGAGCAGTACTTC. The full variable domain, with the rest looked up from reference TRBV5-6 and TRBJ2-7, is DAGVTQSPTHLIKTRGQQVTLRCSPKSGHDTVSWYQQALGQGPQFIFQYYEEEERQRGNFPDRFSGHQFPNYSSELNVNALLLGDSALYLCASSPRLLYEQYFGPGTRLTVT.

The rearrangement uses TRBV2 and TRBJ1-1; D is ambiguous. The CDR3 has 12 residues. Trimming pared 7 bases from V and 0 bases from J, leaving 6 bases between. The germline V gene encodes CDR1 SNHLY and CDR2 FYNNEI. The CDR3 loop reads CASIRVNTEAFF. For the CDR3, the DNA is TGTGCCAGCATCCGGGTGAACACTGAAGCTTTCTTT.

This chain connects TRBV30 to TRBJ1-4; D gene ambiguous. The CDR3 consists of 12 residues. Per the germline V gene, CDR1 is GTSNPN and CDR2 is SVGIG (reference sequence). V was cut by 5 bases and J by 0 bases, with 4 bases left in between. CDR3 sequence (DNA): TGTGCCTGGGGAGCAACTAATGAAAAACTGTTTTTT. Translating gives CAWGATNEKLFF.

The J gene is TRBJ1-5, the V gene TRBV27; weak D call: TRBD1 (5 bases). The CDR3 has 17 residues. The V and J ends lost 0 bases and 0 bases respectively, with 12 bases between them. Germline CDR1 is MNHEY and CDR2 is SMNVEV (reference sequence). CDR3 region: CASSLSSGQGSNQPQHF. The CDR3 nucleotides read TGTGCCAGCAGTTTATCGTCGGGGCAGGGTAGCAATCAGCCCCAGCATTTT.

This clone has just one count. The gene calls are TRBV25-1 and TRBJ2-2; TRBD1 matches 10 bases. The CDR3 consists of 16 residues. The V segment lost 2 bases and the J segment 4 bases; nucleotides outside the gene matches: 4. CDR1 is MGHDK, CDR2 SYGVNS, per germline. CDR3 sequence: CASSERTGGTTGELFF. CDR3 DNA sequence: TGTGCCAGCAGTGAAAGGACAGGGGGGACCACCGGGGAGCTGTTTTTT.

V gene TRBV5-4 combines with J gene TRBJ2-2; D is unclear. CDR1 SGHNT and CDR2 YYREEE come from the germline V gene (reference sequence). The CDR3 runs to 17 residues. V was trimmed by 3 bases and J by 1 base, leaving 16 bases between them. CDR3 DNA: TGTGCCAGCAGCTCCGGACCTCGGACGGGGAACACCGGGGAGCTGTTTTTT. This codes for CASSSGPRTGNTGELFF.

The chain has TRBV6-6 and TRBJ2-1; D might be TRBD2 (5 bases). Trimming took off 7 bases at V and 5 bases at J, with 12 bases between the two ends. Germline loops: CDR1 MNHNY, CDR2 SVGAGI (reference sequence). The CDR3 extends over 13 amino acids. The CDR3 coding sequence is TGTGCCAGCAAGCTCAGCGGTGACAATGAGCAGTTCTTC. It yields the protein CASKLSGDNEQFF.

The genes are TRBV11-3 and TRBJ2-1; 9 nucleotides match TRBD2. The CDR3 length is 15 residues. V shed 3 bases, J shed 3 bases, and the junction held 3 bases outside the gene matches. Germline loops: CDR1 SGHNT, CDR2 YENEEA. The CDR3 DNA reads as TGTGCCAGCAGCTTTCTAGCGGGAAACTACAATGAGCAGTTCTTC. Encoded protein: CASSFLAGNYNEQFF. Using reference TRBV11-3 and TRBJ2-1 for the parts outside the CDR3, the full variable domain is EAGVVQSPRYKIIEKKQPVAFWCNPISGHNTLYWYLQNLGQGPELLIRYENEEAVDDSQLPKDRFSAERLKGVDSTLKIQPAELGDSAVYLCASSFLAGNYNEQFFGPGTRLTVL.

The chain carries TRBV19 and TRBJ2-2, with D possibly matching TRBD1 (6 bases). Germline loops: CDR1 LNHDA, CDR2 SQIVND (reference sequence). Trimming left V 7 bases short and J 1 base short, with 13 bases between. This CDR3 comprises 15 residues. The CDR3 sequence: CASTNRGGNTGELFF. The CDR3 DNA follows: TGTGCCAGTACAAATAGAGGGGGGAACACCGGGGAGCTGTTTTTT.

The chain is built from TRBV7-2 and TRBJ2-3; 13 bases are shared with TRBD2. The CDR3 consists of 15 residues. CDR1 and CDR2 (germline): SGHTA, FQGNSA. The V segment lost 1 base and the J segment 8 bases; nucleotides outside the gene matches: 3. The CDR3 region is CASSLVGTSGTTQYF. As DNA, the CDR3 is TGTGCCAGCAGCTTAGTTGGGACTAGCGGGACTACGCAGTATTTT.

J is TRBJ2-3 and V is TRBV5-1, with 7 positions matching TRBD2. With 2 bases clipped from V and 3 bases from J, the junction kept 12 bases outside the gene matches. The CDR3 covers 17 residues. CDR1 is SGHRS and CDR2 is YFSETQ in the germline V gene. CDR3 region: CASSFTSVPLRTDTQYF. Written as DNA, the CDR3 is TGCGCCAGCAGCTTCACTAGCGTCCCCTTGAGAACAGATACGCAGTATTTT.

DNA of the CDR3: TGTGCCAGCAGTGGTGTTTCCGACTACAATGAGCAGTTCTTC. Protein sequence: CASSGVSDYNEQFF. The rearrangement joins TRBV28 to TRBJ2-1; D not resolved. Trimming removed 5 bases at V and 3 bases at J, with 11 bases between. This CDR3 has 14 amino acids. Germline CDR1 and CDR2: MDHEN and SYDVKM.

The rearrangement joins TRBV28 to TRBJ2-1, with TRBD2 matching over 8 bases. V lost 5 bases to trimming and J lost 0 bases; unmatched junction nucleotides: 9. The germline V gene has CDR1 MDHEN and CDR2 SYDVKM. The CDR3 runs to 17 residues. This CDR3 is CASSSLGTRGSYNEQFF. The CDR3 DNA sequence: TGTGCCAGCAGTAGCCTAGGGACTAGGGGCTCCTACAATGAGCAGTTCTTC.

The chain has TRBV2 and TRBJ1-2, with TRBD1 identical over 9 bases. V shed 7 bases, J shed 2 bases, and the junction held 5 bases outside the gene matches. Germline V gives CDR1 SNHLY, CDR2 FYNNEI. This CDR3 region has 14 residues. CDR3: CASTSGTGNYGYTF. The CDR3 coding sequence is TGTGCCAGCACCTCCGGGACAGGGAACTATGGCTACACCTTC. The full variable domain, rest sourced from reference TRBV2 and TRBJ1-2, is EPEVTQTPSHQVTQMGQEVILRCVPISNHLYFYWYRQILGQKVEFLVSFYNNEISEKSEIFDDQFSVERPDGSNFTLKIRSTKLEDSAMYFCASTSGTGNYGYTFGSGTRLTVV.

This rearrangement joins TRBV6-1 to TRBJ1-4; no reliable D call. The CDR3 spans 11 residues. Germline values: CDR1 MNHNS, CDR2 SASEGT. V dropped 6 bases and J dropped 7 bases, with 6 bases sitting between them. The CDR3 region has the DNA TGTGCCAGCAGATCACTTGAAAAACTGTTTTTT. The encoded protein is CASRSLEKLFF.

The chain uses TRBV11-2 and TRBJ2-3, with D hard to call. Germline V CDR1 and CDR2: SGHAT, FQNNGV. Trimming took off 5 bases at V and 3 bases at J, with 15 bases between the two ends. The CDR3 runs to 15 residues. The CDR3 DNA sequence: TGTGCCAGCAGCCATACCATTTCCGGGACAGATACGCAGTATTTT. It codes for CASSHTISGTDTQYF.

The chain joins TRBV14 to TRBJ2-7, with a weak D call TRBD2 (5 bases). Per the germline V gene, CDR1 is SGHDN and CDR2 is FVKESK. Trimming removed 1 base from V and 10 bases from J, with 14 bases in between. The CDR3 is 13 residues long. Here the CDR3 DNA reads TGTGCCAGCAGCCAAGCAACAGTACGGGAACAGTACTTC. Protein product: CASSQATVREQYF.

The chain recombines TRBV28 with TRBJ2-3; unclear D gene. CDR3 size: 14 residues. V dropped 3 bases and J dropped 3 bases, with 10 bases sitting between them. Per germline, CDR1 MDHEN and CDR2 SYDVKM. This chain's CDR3 is CASSFPQATDTQYF. The CDR3 region has the DNA TGTGCCAGCAGTTTTCCGCAGGCAACAGATACGCAGTATTTT.

The chain links TRBV7-2 to TRBJ1-5; 8 bases map to TRBD1. Germline CDR1 reads SGHTA; CDR2 reads FQGNSA. The CDR3 has 16 residues. V trimming: 5 bases; J trimming: 4 bases; junction bases outside the gene matches: 10. The CDR3 sequence is CASSPLGQVGNQPQHF. Written as DNA, the CDR3 is TGTGCCAGCAGCCCCCTGGGACAGGTAGGGAATCAGCCCCAGCATTTT.

The chain couples TRBV19 to TRBJ2-7; TRBD1 matches at 8 bases. The V gene end was trimmed by 9 bases and the J gene end by 3 bases; junction bases not matched to a gene: 7. The CDR3 runs 13 residues. Germline assignment: CDR1 LNHDA and CDR2 SQIVND (reference sequence). The CDR3 coding sequence is TGTGCCAGCCGGGACAGGCGGCTCTACGAGCAGTACTTC. It translates to CASRDRRLYEQYF.

J is TRBJ1-1 and V is TRBV6-6; D perhaps matches TRBD1 (6 bases). Trimming left V 4 bases short and J 4 bases short, with 13 bases between. The length of the CDR3 is 14 residues. CDR1 is MNHNY, CDR2 SVGAGI, per germline (reference sequence). The CDR3 DNA follows: TGTGCCAGCAGTTTCGCCGGGACAAGCACTGAAGCTTTCTTT. It is translated as CASSFAGTSTEAFF.

The genes are TRBV28 and TRBJ1-2; 7 bases align to TRBD1. The trim removed 6 bases at V and 4 bases at J, leaving 5 bases unmatched. This CDR3 spans 13 amino acids. CDR1 and CDR2 from the germline V gene are MDHEN and SYDVKM. The CDR3 nucleotides are TGTGCCAGCAGGCTGGGACAGTCCTATGGCTACACCTTC. The encoded protein is CASRLGQSYGYTF.

The chain carries TRBV4-1 and TRBJ1-2; D unclear. CDR1 is MGHRA, CDR2 YSYEKL, per germline. Trimming took off 1 base at V and 4 bases at J, with 19 bases between the two ends. This CDR3 has 17 residues. The CDR3 reads CASSQVPRGGIGYGYTF. Here the CDR3 DNA reads TGCGCCAGCAGCCAAGTCCCCCGCGGCGGAATCGGCTATGGCTACACCTTC.

The rearrangement uses TRBV9 and TRBJ2-6; 9 bases match TRBD1. Trimming cost V 4 bases and J 2 bases; bases outside gene matches: 7. The CDR3 length is 17 residues. Per the germline V gene, CDR1 is SGDLS and CDR2 is YYNGEE. The DNA of the CDR3 is TGTGCCAGCAGCTACCGGGACAGGGTTCCTGGGGCCAACGTCCTGACTTTC. It translates to CASSYRDRVPGANVLTF.

The chain has TRBV6-5 and TRBJ2-7; D may be TRBD2 (6 bases). Per the germline V gene, CDR1 is MNHEY and CDR2 is SVGAGI. The CDR3 spans 15 residues. V was pared by 5 bases and J by 4 bases, with 18 bases between. This chain's CDR3 is CASSPGWDSAYEQYF. CDR3 bases: TGTGCCAGCAGTCCCGGGTGGGACTCCGCATACGAGCAGTACTTC.

J is TRBJ1-5 and V is TRBV7-2, with D perhaps TRBD1 (5 bases). CDR1 and CDR2 (germline): SGHTA, FQGNSA. Trimming shortened V by 5 bases and J by 3 bases, and 14 bases separated the two germline ends. The CDR3 contains 15 residues. CDR3 residues: CASSAWDGLNQPQHF. The CDR3 nucleotides read TGTGCCAGCAGCGCCTGGGACGGCCTCAATCAGCCCCAGCATTTT.

The chain combines TRBV19 with TRBJ2-7; 7 nucleotides agree with TRBD2. The V and J ends lost 4 bases and 2 bases, in that order; junction bases with no gene match: 5. The germline CDR1 and CDR2 sequences are LNHDA and SQIVND (reference sequence). This CDR3 has 14 residues. The CDR3 DNA sequence: TGTGCCAGTAGTAAGGCGGGAGTACCCTACGAGCAGTACTTC. It is translated as CASSKAGVPYEQYF.

The chain employs TRBV7-2 and TRBJ2-1; 9 bases fit TRBD2. The CDR3 loop spans 17 amino acids. CDR1 SGHTA and CDR2 FQGNSA come from the germline V gene. With 2 bases clipped from V and 5 bases from J, the junction kept 10 bases outside the gene matches. CDR3 coding DNA: TGTGCCAGCAGCTTACGACCTGGGACTAGCAGAAACAATGAGCAGTTCTTC. Protein product: CASSLRPGTSRNNEQFF.

The rearrangement uses TRBV5-4 and TRBJ1-4; D unresolved. Germline values: CDR1 SGHNT, CDR2 YYREEE (reference sequence). There are 15 residues in the CDR3. The germline V and J ends were trimmed by 4 bases and 7 bases, with 17 bases remaining between them. The chain's CDR3 is CASSRAPRLGEKLFF. In DNA, the CDR3 is TGTGCCAGCAGCCGGGCCCCAAGGCTCGGTGAAAAACTGTTTTTT.